This TCR beta chain was retrieved from a study of cytomegalovirus exposure and HLA in healthy donors. Study-wide results and limits: Earlier findings revealed that most TCR beta V segments proved productive either about 87% or about 30% of the time. Whilst most TCR sequences proved rare, a subset of public TCRs occurred across many donors.

With 60 Vbeta and 13 Jbeta primers, the PCR was carried out. Profiling relied on immunoSEQ multiplex PCR, and the TCRdb table lists in-frame clones only, not all of them. The sample carries approximately 180,000 clones, more than 75% recorded once. Trimming took off 3 bases at V and 4 bases at J, with 12 bases between the two ends. This CDR3 region has 13 residues. Germline assignment: CDR1 SQVTM and CDR2 ANQGSEA. About this clone itself: Its cognate antigen is unknown.

The chain carries TRBV29-1 and TRBJ1-1; D is possibly TRBD1 (5 bases). The sample taken for sequencing was PBMCs. This receptor was obtained from a girl less than two years old in good health and CMV-seronegative. The CDR3 region has the DNA TGCAGCGTTGACCAGGGCGAGACCACTGAAGCTTTCTTT. Protein product: CSVDQGETTEAFF.